The 2 T cell receptor beta chains in this list originate from one sample, sequenced in a study of Graves' ophthalmopathy and Graves' hyperthyroidism. Scientists amplified the TCR beta CDR3 regions from RNA transcripts. The library came from an HTBI-primed first-round RT-PCR and a second-round multiplex PCR. A single record per CDR3 protein comes from TCRdb applying MiXCR to the multiplex PCR reads. This table holds 680,000 or so distinct CDR3 sequences, about 20% found once. Source material: peripheral blood. Receptor source: a woman between 18 and 30 years old with stable Graves' hyperthyroidism. Some clones in this sample may be carry-over from other donors' samples.

This clonotype was observed many times. The CDR3 loop is CSAITGTGSNIQYF. CDR3 DNA sequence: TGCAGTGCCATCACAGGGACAGGGTCCAACATTCAGTACTTC. The chain uses TRBV20-1 and TRBJ2-4; 9 positions agree with TRBD1. Germline trimming cut 6 bases from V and 7 bases from J; bases unmatched to any gene: 10. The CDR3 is made up of 14 amino acids. Germline V lookup: CDR1 DFQATT, CDR2 SNEGSKA (reference sequence).

This clonotype was detected many times. The rearrangement links TRBV28 to TRBJ1-6; D may be TRBD1 (5 bases). With 4 bases removed from V and 9 bases from J, the gap between germline ends came to 16 bases. Germline assignment: CDR1 MDHEN and CDR2 SYDVKM. The CDR3 is 15 amino acids. The CDR3 spells CASSSSQGQVSPLHF. The CDR3 DNA reads as TGTGCCAGCAGTTCCAGCCAGGGCCAAGTTTCACCCCTCCACTTT.